This T cell receptor beta chain comes out of a study of blood T cell repertoires in COVID-19. As for the study in general: Donors in the United States, Italy and Spain gave samples during acute or convalescent COVID-19. In each case, the material was cDNA or gDNA derived from T cells, B-cell-depleted T cells, or PBMCs.

Germline V gene data show CDR1 as MNHNS and CDR2 as SASEGT. The V segment lost 0 bases and the J segment 6 bases; nucleotides outside the gene matches: 9. CDR3 length: 17 residues. TCRdb's copy holds only in-frame clones and misses some; the assay was immunoSEQ multiplex PCR. The table shows 94,000 or so clones, with approximately 86% occurring only once. Sequenced material: peripheral blood. The chain combines TRBV6-1 with TRBJ1-5; TRBD1 matches 9 bases. The receptor was derived from a woman in her 70s with acute or convalescent COVID-19. The CDR3 DNA reads as TGTGCCAGCAGTGAAGCGCGTACAGGGGGCTTTAGTCAGCCCCAGCATTTT. Protein product: CASSEARTGGFSQPQHF.